The T cell receptor beta chain described here comes from a study of human T cells and chemical hapten exposure. MiXCR, applied by TCRdb to the RACE reads, yields one record per CDR3 protein. The sample carries 350,000 to 400,000 distinct CDR3 sequences, 4% to 6% recorded once. This clonotype was recorded many times. Time point described: pre-sensitization, week 0. Specified treatment: therapeutic diphenylcyclopropenone sensitization with weekly scalp DPC. Staff drew blood before applying each patch test. The source material was whole blood, sampled in connection with sensitization to the hapten diphenylcyclopropenone (DPC). This TCR derives from a woman aged 45 to 65 with alopecia areata. Some clones in this sample may be carry-over from other donors' samples.

CDR3 amino acids: CAISGTANYGYTF. The CDR3, as DNA: TGTGCCATCAGTGGGACAGCGAACTATGGCTACACCTTC. This chain links TRBV10-3 with TRBJ1-2, with D possibly being TRBD1 (6 bases). The CDR3 consists of 13 residues. V was shortened by 4 bases and J by 2 bases, with 8 bases between the two germline ends. The germline V gene has CDR1 ENHRY and CDR2 SYGVKD.